The present T cell receptor beta chain was sequenced within a study of blood T cell repertoires in COVID-19. Study-level information: Whether acute or convalescent, the COVID-19 samples came from the United States, Italy and Spain. Sources were T cells, B-cell-depleted T cells, or PBMCs; the material itself was cDNA or gDNA.

Original processing methods: Researchers report that nucleated cell counts were estimated from reference gene primer amplification. The assay was immunoSEQ multiplex PCR, and TCRdb's table has in-frame clones only and misses some. V and J calls and clone size are as listed in that table; D and trimming were resolved from the DNA. The table shows approximately 190,000 clones, with approximately 80% occurring only once. The V and J ends lost 0 bases and 4 bases respectively, with 17 bases between them. CDR3 length: 17 residues. Germline values: CDR1 SGHRS, CDR2 YFSETQ. This chain links TRBV5-1 with TRBJ1-5, with D uncertain. The sample consisted of peripheral blood. The receptor's source is a human donor in a cohort sampled during active COVID-19. This CDR3 is CASSLGGSALGNQPQHF. CDR3 DNA sequence: TGCGCCAGCAGCTTGGGAGGGTCCGCACTGGGGAATCAGCCCCAGCATTTT. Drawing the rest from reference TRBV5-1 and TRBJ1-5, the complete variable domain is KAGVTQTPRYLIKTRGQQVTLSCSPISGHRSVSWYQQTPGQGLQFLFEYFSETQRNKGNFPGRFSGRQFSNSRSEMNVSTLELGDSALYLCASSLGGSALGNQPQHFGDGTRLSIL.